Each of the 7 T cell receptor beta chains below was sequenced from the same sample in a study of blood T cell repertoires in COVID-19. The assay was immunoSEQ multiplex PCR, and TCRdb's table has in-frame clones only and misses some. The data show 180,000 or so clones, with approximately 85% seen just once and approximately 11% held by the top ten. Material: peripheral blood. These receptors originate from a human donor with active or convalescent COVID-19. The donor label of this sample is uncertain.

This chain connects TRBV3-1 (or the pseudogene TRBV3-2) to TRBJ1-4; D not certain. The CDR3 runs 15 residues. V lost 1 base and J 5 bases, leaving 11 bases between the germline ends. CDR1 and CDR2 from the germline V gene are LGHDT and YNNKEL (reference sequence). CDR3 bases: TGTGCCAGCAGCCAAGGGCCACGCTCCAATGAAAAACTGTTTTTT. Encoded protein: CASSQGPRSNEKLFF.

The chain joins TRBV11-2 to TRBJ1-4; perhaps TRBD1 as D (6 bases). Trimming removed 4 bases at V and 3 bases at J, with 15 bases between. The CDR3 sequence is 16 residues long. CDR1 and CDR2 from the germline V gene are SGHAT and FQNNGV. CDR3: CASSSRAGAANEKLFF. The CDR3 nucleotides are TGTGCCAGCAGCTCAAGGGCGGGGGCAGCTAATGAAAAACTGTTTTTT.

This chain uses TRBV29-1 with TRBJ2-1; D remains ambiguous. The CDR3 has 10 amino acids. Trimming removed 3 bases at V and 9 bases at J, with 6 bases between. Germline lookup yields CDR1 SQVTM and CDR2 ANQGSEA. The CDR3 here is CSVEGPEQFF. The CDR3 DNA is TGCAGCGTTGAGGGCCCTGAGCAGTTCTTC.

The table lists this clone with a few counts. V and J are TRBV19 and TRBJ2-7, with 7 bases aligning to TRBD1. After removal of 3 bases from V and 6 bases from J, the junction contained 11 bases not matched to a gene. CDR3 length equals 15 residues. From germline, CDR1 is LNHDA and CDR2 SQIVND (reference sequence). The CDR3 DNA reads as TGTGCCAGTAGTATTTTGGGGACAGAAACCTCCGAGCAGTACTTC. Encoded protein: CASSILGTETSEQYF.

This clone was seen a handful of times. The chain employs TRBV19 and TRBJ1-2, with 9 bases aligning to TRBD1. CDR1 and CDR2 (germline): LNHDA, SQIVND (reference sequence). The CDR3 totals 16 residues. V lost 2 bases, J lost 3 bases, and 7 bases stayed unmatched. CDR3 amino acids: CASSIWDRALDYGYTF. The CDR3 coding sequence is TGTGCCAGTAGTATATGGGACAGGGCTTTGGACTATGGCTACACCTTC.

V usage is TRBV11-2 and J usage is TRBJ2-3; no clear D. The CDR3 has 14 amino acids. Between the trimmed V and J ends, which lost 6 bases and 3 bases, there was a span of 13 bases. Germline lookup yields CDR1 SGHAT and CDR2 FQNNGV. The CDR3 here is CASRTSIGTDTQYF. The CDR3 bases are TGTGCCAGCAGGACTTCTATCGGGACAGATACGCAGTATTTT.

The V and J genes are TRBV28 and TRBJ1-1, with a possible D match to TRBD1 (6 bases). The V gene lost 1 base and the J gene lost 1 base, with 10 bases spanning the gap. Germline values: CDR1 MDHEN, CDR2 SYDVKM. This CDR3 has 15 amino acids. CDR3 nucleotide sequence: TGTGCCAGCAGTTTATATAGGGGGGGGAACACTGAAGCTTTCTTT. It encodes CASSLYRGGNTEAFF.